The clone carrying this T cell receptor beta chain was detected only a few times. Its antigen is undetermined. These data belong to a study of molecular identifiers for immune sequencing clone quantification. Findings of the study overall: Reportedly, one cell's Jurkat TCR RNA was detected within 1,100,000 naive CD8 cells.

Germline CDR1 and CDR2: DFQATT and SNEGSKA (reference sequence). This CDR3 contains 15 residues. V was clipped by 2 bases and J by 2 bases; unmatched bases: 4. TCRdb re-called the PCR reads with MiXCR, one entry per CDR3 protein. The data hold roughly 100,000 distinct CDR3 sequences, with around 37% observed a single time. The sequencing sample was made of naive CD8+ T cells from blood, with Jurkat cell RNA spiked in. The subset: FACS-sorted CD8+CD4-CCR7+CD45RA+ naive T cells. The sequence was obtained from a human donor in good health. Some libraries in this study had Jurkat cell RNA spiked in. The chain has TRBV20-1 and TRBJ2-4, with 9 positions matching TRBD1. The DNA of the CDR3 is TGCAGTGCTAGACCGGGACAGGGCCCCAAAAACATTCAGTACTTC. Translated, it gives CSARPGQGPKNIQYF.